The clone carrying this TCR beta chain was recorded many times. The V gene's germline CDR1 is MNHEY and CDR2 SVGAGI. V shed 2 bases and J shed 1 base, with 14 bases lying between them. The CDR3 contains 16 residues. The sample originates from a study of T-cell reconstitution after alpha-beta-depleted transplantation in children. Preparing the TCRbeta library involved the use of unique molecular identifiers. One entry per CDR3 protein results from TCRdb running MiXCR on the PCR reads. The sample gives some 240,000 distinct CDR3 sequences, over 9.5% of which show up once; around 5% is in the top ten. This TCR was recovered from a human donor who donated a stem cell graft to a child with SCID. The material sequenced was PBMCs from the stem cell graft donor, taken from the stem cell graft. V gene TRBV6-5 combines with J gene TRBJ2-5; no reliable D call. For the CDR3, the DNA is TGTGCCAGCAGTTACACCCCCACTTGGTCCCAAGAGACCCAGTACTTC. It encodes CASSYTPTWSQETQYF.